This T cell receptor beta chain is from a study of early T cells in non-severe SARS-CoV-2 infection (dated by TCRdb to the early 2020s). About the study as a whole: TCR sequencing used bulk RNA from unsorted whole blood, so alpha and beta chains could not be paired.

A word on this clonotype: Its antigen is currently not known. There are no base qualities to consult, and no much larger clone falls within one base.

Libraries were constructed by 5' RACE. Sequenced on a NextSeq 500. To correct for sequencing error and PCR bias, the TCR library protocol tagged individual cDNA molecules with unique molecular identifiers. Both TCR alpha and beta chains were sequenced, and tight co-correlation was observed between alpha and beta sequence abundances in each sample. The published analysis was carried out like this. Decombinator V4 was used to annotate the V gene, J gene and CDR3 of the TCR sequences. Expanded TCRs were defined as changing significantly between any two time points under a Poisson model with p below 0.0001. Abundances of TCRs were expressed as counts per million after normalisation to the total number of TCRs sequenced in each sample. A search of VDJdb, accessed on 1 November 2021, was run for TCRs annotated to CMV, EBV and SARS-CoV-2, with TCRs annotated for multiple antigens excluded. TCRdb reprocessed the public reads (quality trimming at Q25 with fastp, clone calling with MiXCR) and kept in-frame beta chains. Each CDR3 protein gets just one entry, which takes the most common genes and DNA from the rows behind it. The V and J calls reflect TCRdb's pipeline rather than the authors' work. A total of roughly 61,000 distinct CDR3 sequences appear in this sample, less than 14% of them only once. The ten most abundant clones make up more than 1.5% of the sample.

On the study overall, not on this receptor specifically: Matching against VDJdb was skewed toward anti-spike CD8 responses, likely underestimated virus-specific expansions, and missed private and CD4 specificities.

The study was a case-control design nested within a healthcare worker cohort in London, UK, with weekly nasopharyngeal swab PCR tests and blood sampling. Healthcare workers were enrolled in the week of the UK lockdown, from 23 to 31 March 2020, and were followed every week for up to about 16 weeks. The clonotype was recovered from an adult who was a healthcare worker with PCR-confirmed SARS-CoV-2 infection or an uninfected control (not recorded which). Specimen: whole blood.

For the CDR3, the sequence is CASSGGQRNSPLHF. The DNA sequence follows: TGTGCCAGCAGTGGAGGACAGCGGAATTCACCCCTCCACTTT. The rearranged chain carries TRBV12-3 or TRBV12-4 and TRBJ1-6, with a tentative D gene TRBD1 over 6 matching bases. The CDR3 holds 14 amino acids from the cysteine to the phenylalanine. The retained sequence is limited to the CDR3, 42 bases, with the frame set at the first base. V drops 5 bases and J drops 7 bases, leaving 12 bases in between.